Listed below are T cell receptor beta chains from one sample, sequenced in a study of blood T cell repertoires in COVID-19. The table came from immunoSEQ multiplex PCR; TCRdb's copy has only in-frame clones and leaves some out. Here the sample spans about 170,000 clones, just over 90% being singletons. The sample comprised peripheral blood. These receptors were collected from a man aged 18 to 30 with COVID-19, enrolled during active disease. CDR3s include the opening cysteine and the closing phenylalanine or tryptophan. D genes are given only for firm matches. Clone size is shown for a subset of rows, as once, few, many or a class of expanded clone.

abundance,v_gene,d_gene,j_gene,CDR3aa,CDR3nt
.,TRBV30,.,TRBJ2-5,CAWNQGGETQYF,TGTGCCTGGAACCAGGGTGGGGAGACCCAGTACTTC
.,TRBV19,TRBD2,TRBJ2-7,CASSPQGLAGVDEQYF,TGTGCCAGTAGTCCCCAGGGACTAGCGGGAGTCGACGAGCAGTACTTC
.,TRBV28,TRBD2,TRBJ2-7,CASRVLAGFSYEQYF,TGTGCCAGCAGAGTTCTAGCGGGATTTTCTTACGAGCAGTACTTC
.,TRBV7-2,.,TRBJ1-5,CASSLDRSGPQHF,TGTGCCAGCAGCTTAGACAGGTCGGGGCCCCAGCATTTT
.,TRBV15,TRBD1,TRBJ2-3,CATSRDLSDREADTQYF,TGTGCCACCAGCAGAGATCTGTCCGACAGGGAAGCAGATACGCAGTATTTT
once,TRBV29-1,.,TRBJ2-1,CSVGRRLSSYNEQFF,TGCAGCGTTGGCCGGAGGCTTAGCTCCTACAATGAGCAGTTCTTC
.,TRBV5-6,TRBD2,TRBJ2-1,CASSPTTSGRGGEQFF,TGTGCCAGCAGCCCTACGACTAGCGGGAGGGGGGGTGAGCAGTTCTTC
.,TRBV11-2,TRBD2,TRBJ2-1,CASSGLAGGYNEQFF,TGTGCCAGCAGCGGACTAGCGGGAGGCTACAATGAGCAGTTCTTC
.,TRBV29-1,.,TRBJ1-2,CSARDTFYGYTF,TGCAGCGCCCGGGACACCTTCTATGGCTACACCTTC
once,TRBV6-5,TRBD1,TRBJ1-1,CATHRDSHTEAFF,TGTGCCACCCACCGGGACAGCCACACTGAAGCTTTCTTT
.,TRBV7-2,.,TRBJ2-7,CASSGGLLYEQYF,TGTGCCAGCAGCGGGGGACTCCTCTACGAGCAGTACTTC
.,TRBV12-3/TRBV12-4,.,TRBJ1-1,CASSLGGQGAFF,TGTGCCAGCAGTTTGGGAGGCCAGGGAGCTTTCTTT
.,TRBV30,.,TRBJ2-1,CAWSVDQYNEQFF,TGTGCCTGGAGTGTAGATCAGTACAATGAGCAGTTCTTC
once,TRBV7-8,.,TRBJ2-7,CASSPTLGGLGEQYF,TGTGCCAGCAGCCCAACACTGGGGGGGCTGGGCGAGCAGTACTTC
.,TRBV7-8,.,TRBJ1-1,CASSLGGLWVANTEAFF,TGTGCCAGCAGCTTAGGGGGGCTTTGGGTGGCAAACACTGAAGCTTTCTTT
.,TRBV2,.,TRBJ2-1,CASRGHSNFF,TGTGCCAGCCGAGGCCATTCGAACTTCTTC
.,TRBV2,TRBD2,TRBJ2-1,CASSEEAREYNEQFF,TGTGCCAGCAGTGAAGAAGCGCGGGAGTACAATGAGCAGTTCTTC
.,TRBV4-1,.,TRBJ2-7,CASSQDWQGSSYEQYF,TGCGCCAGCAGCCAAGACTGGCAGGGTAGCTCCTACGAGCAGTACTTC
.,TRBV7-8,.,TRBJ1-5,CASSHRRGPGSNQPQHF,TGTGCCAGCAGCCACCGGCGGGGACCGGGGAGCAATCAGCCCCAGCATTTT
.,TRBV4-3,TRBD1,TRBJ1-5,CASSQDLAGGRPQHF,TGCGCCAGCAGCCAAGATCTGGCAGGGGGCCGGCCCCAGCATTTT
.,TRBV28,TRBD2,TRBJ2-7,CASKGLAGSVKYEQYF,TGTGCCAGCAAGGGACTAGCGGGAAGTGTCAAATACGAGCAGTACTTC
.,TRBV28,TRBD1,TRBJ2-7,CASRLLTGVGEQYF,TGTGCCAGCAGACTACTGACAGGGGTCGGCGAGCAGTACTTC
.,TRBV4-1,TRBD1,TRBJ2-7,CASSPRQGSSYEQYF,TGCGCCAGCAGCCCCCGACAGGGAAGCTCCTACGAGCAGTACTTC
.,TRBV27,TRBD2,TRBJ2-1,CASSGSTGTSRLQNEQFF,TGTGCCAGCAGTGGCTCAACCGGGACTAGCAGGTTGCAGAATGAGCAGTTCTTC
once,TRBV6-2/TRBV6-3,.,TRBJ2-7,CASSYSFYNSYEQYF,TGTGCCAGCAGTTACTCGTTCTATAACTCCTACGAGCAGTACTTC
.,TRBV2,.,TRBJ1-4,CASSQGYNEKLFF,TGTGCCAGCAGCCAGGGTTATAATGAAAAACTGTTTTTT
.,TRBV12-2,.,TRBJ2-1,CASRLVGTSGYNEQFF,TGTGCAAGTCGCTTAGTAGGGACTAGCGGTTACAATGAGCAGTTCTTC
.,TRBV3-1/TRBV3-2,TRBD1,TRBJ1-5,CASSAQPRQGASNQPQHF,TGTGCCAGCAGCGCACAGCCGAGACAGGGGGCCAGCAATCAGCCCCAGCATTTT
.,TRBV30,.,TRBJ1-1,CAWIQVRNTEAFF,TGTGCCTGGATTCAGGTGAGGAACACTGAAGCTTTCTTT
.,TRBV28,.,TRBJ1-1,CASSSYLDTPDGGAAFF,TGTGCCAGCAGTTCTTACCTCGACACGCCGGATGGGGGGGCAGCTTTCTTT
.,TRBV4-3,.,TRBJ2-2,CASSQDWSRVTGELFF,TGCGCCAGCAGCCAAGATTGGTCCAGGGTGACCGGGGAGCTGTTTTTT
.,TRBV11-2,.,TRBJ2-1,CASTPGLQQFF,TGTGCCAGCACCCCGGGACTTCAGCAGTTCTTC
.,TRBV9,.,TRBJ1-1,CASSVQGGTEAFF,TGTGCCAGCAGCGTACAGGGTGGGACTGAAGCTTTCTTT
.,TRBV5-6,.,TRBJ1-1,CASTPYSLENTEAFF,TGTGCCAGCACCCCATACAGCCTCGAGAACACTGAAGCTTTCTTT
.,TRBV28,.,TRBJ2-7,CASSLSGSLNF,TGTGCCAGCAGTTTAAGCGGGTCCTTAAATTTC
.,TRBV9,TRBD1,TRBJ2-1,CASSVGTGTYNEQFF,TGTGCCAGCAGCGTGGGGACAGGGACCTACAATGAGCAGTTCTTC
once,TRBV7-3,.,TRBJ2-2,CASSEGRTGELFF,TGTGCCAGCAGTGAAGGGAGAACCGGGGAGCTGTTTTTT
.,TRBV15,.,TRBJ2-2,CATSSRDTHTGELFF,TGTGCCACCAGCAGCCGGGACACCCACACCGGGGAGCTGTTTTTT
.,TRBV30,.,TRBJ1-2,CAWSTLGGFNYGYTF,TGTGCCTGGAGTACCCTAGGAGGGTTTAACTATGGCTACACCTTC
.,TRBV4-1,.,TRBJ2-1,CASSQDRDSYNEQFF,TGCGCCAGCAGCCAAGATCGGGACTCCTACAATGAGCAGTTCTTC
few,TRBV7-9,.,TRBJ1-5,CASSLNEGQPQHF,TGTGCCAGCAGCTTAAACGAGGGTCAGCCCCAGCATTTT
once,TRBV25-1,TRBD2,TRBJ2-7,CASSEPFGGRTYEQYF,TGTGCCAGCAGTGAACCCTTTGGCGGGAGGACCTACGAGCAGTACTTC
.,TRBV24-1,.,TRBJ1-5,CATSVGDSNQPQHF,TGTGCCACCAGTGTCGGGGATAGCAATCAGCCCCAGCATTTT
.,TRBV5-1,TRBD1,TRBJ1-1,CASSLVGQGSEAFF,TGCGCCAGCAGCTTGGTGGGACAGGGCTCTGAAGCTTTCTTT
.,TRBV6-5,TRBD1,TRBJ2-7,CATSMDRSSYEQYF,TGTGCCACCTCGATGGACAGGAGCAGCTACGAGCAGTACTTC
.,TRBV28,.,TRBJ1-1,CASNRGAGPEAFF,TGTGCCAGTAACCGTGGAGCGGGCCCTGAAGCTTTCTTT
.,TRBV29-1,TRBD1,TRBJ2-7,CSARRGPSSYEQYF,TGCAGCGCTCGAAGGGGGCCTTCCTCCTACGAGCAGTACTTC
.,TRBV15,.,TRBJ2-1,CATRGDREPKDEQFF,TGTGCCACCAGGGGTGACCGGGAGCCGAAGGATGAGCAGTTCTTC